This T cell receptor (beta chain) emerged from a study of cytomegalovirus exposure and HLA in healthy donors. Study-wide background: Unique TCRs numbering some 80 million, obtained from HLA-typed donors, made up an early data release.

The CDR3 is made up of 19 amino acids. The PCR contained 60 Vbeta and 13 Jbeta primers. Repertoires were generated with immunoSEQ multiplex PCR, while TCRdb's copy carries only in-frame clones and drops some. This sample has approximately 130,000 clones, with about 61% found just once. Study-level results: As confirmed in vitro, three CMV-associated chains were specific for CMV antigens.

Concerning this clone: Its target is unknown.

The chain combines TRBV21-1 with TRBJ2-1; the D call of TRBD2 is as the table states it, not checked on the DNA. TRBV21-1 is tagged as a pseudogene. This sequence was found in a woman between 35 and 50 years old in good health and CMV-seronegative. Sequencing was carried out using PBMCs. CDR3 protein: CASSKRTIGAQRLYNEQFF. The CDR3, as DNA: TGTGCCAGCAGCAAAAGGACTATTGGGGCCCAGAGGCTTTACAATGAGCAGTTCTTC.